This T cell receptor (beta chain) was recorded in a study of CD8 T cells in Susac syndrome. The V gene lost 5 bases and the J gene lost 4 bases, with 15 bases spanning the gap. Germline CDR1 MNHEY, CDR2 SMNVEV (reference sequence). The CDR3 has 15 amino acids. When the RNA was reverse transcribed, random hexamers were used with an input of about 0.5 to 1 ug. Multiplex immunoSEQ PCR targeted 54 Vbeta and 13 Jbeta TCR beta segments. TCRdb re-analysed the immunoSEQ multiplex PCR reads in MiXCR, keeping a single row per CDR3 protein. This table has some 160,000 distinct CDR3 sequences, 85% to 95% appearing once. TCR beta sequences were obtained from blood CD8+ and CD4+ T cells.

This receptor was identified in a human donor with multiple sclerosis. V is TRBV27 and J is TRBJ2-1; perhaps TRBD2 as D (7 bases). Specimen: CD8+ T cells from PBMCs. CDR3 sequence: CASSEVGGPYNEQFF. CDR3 coding DNA: TGTGCCAGCAGTGAAGTGGGGGGGCCTTACAATGAGCAGTTCTTC.